The T cell receptor (beta chain) under discussion was sequenced for a study of blood T cell repertoires in COVID-19. TCRdb's table, derived via immunoSEQ multiplex PCR, lists solely in-frame clones and lacks some. The sample lists approximately 39,000 clones, approximately 93% occurring once. The trim removed 5 bases at V and 7 bases at J, leaving 10 bases unmatched. The V gene's germline CDR1 is MDHEN and CDR2 SYDVKM. The CDR3 is 16 residues long. This clone came up once. The chain has TRBV28 and TRBJ1-6; 8 bases align to TRBD1. The TCR comes from a human donor with active COVID-19. The donor label of this sample is uncertain. The sample consisted of peripheral blood. CDR3 amino acids: CASSTERTGGNSPLHF. For the CDR3, the DNA is TGTGCCAGCAGTACCGAACGTACAGGGGGAAATTCACCCCTCCACTTT. The variable domain in full, completed from reference TRBV28 and TRBJ1-6, reads DVKVTQSSRYLVKRTGEKVFLECVQDMDHENMFWYRQDPGLGLRLIYFSYDVKMKEKGDIPEGYSVSREKKERFSLILESASTNQTSMYLCASSTERTGGNSPLHFGNGTRLTVT.